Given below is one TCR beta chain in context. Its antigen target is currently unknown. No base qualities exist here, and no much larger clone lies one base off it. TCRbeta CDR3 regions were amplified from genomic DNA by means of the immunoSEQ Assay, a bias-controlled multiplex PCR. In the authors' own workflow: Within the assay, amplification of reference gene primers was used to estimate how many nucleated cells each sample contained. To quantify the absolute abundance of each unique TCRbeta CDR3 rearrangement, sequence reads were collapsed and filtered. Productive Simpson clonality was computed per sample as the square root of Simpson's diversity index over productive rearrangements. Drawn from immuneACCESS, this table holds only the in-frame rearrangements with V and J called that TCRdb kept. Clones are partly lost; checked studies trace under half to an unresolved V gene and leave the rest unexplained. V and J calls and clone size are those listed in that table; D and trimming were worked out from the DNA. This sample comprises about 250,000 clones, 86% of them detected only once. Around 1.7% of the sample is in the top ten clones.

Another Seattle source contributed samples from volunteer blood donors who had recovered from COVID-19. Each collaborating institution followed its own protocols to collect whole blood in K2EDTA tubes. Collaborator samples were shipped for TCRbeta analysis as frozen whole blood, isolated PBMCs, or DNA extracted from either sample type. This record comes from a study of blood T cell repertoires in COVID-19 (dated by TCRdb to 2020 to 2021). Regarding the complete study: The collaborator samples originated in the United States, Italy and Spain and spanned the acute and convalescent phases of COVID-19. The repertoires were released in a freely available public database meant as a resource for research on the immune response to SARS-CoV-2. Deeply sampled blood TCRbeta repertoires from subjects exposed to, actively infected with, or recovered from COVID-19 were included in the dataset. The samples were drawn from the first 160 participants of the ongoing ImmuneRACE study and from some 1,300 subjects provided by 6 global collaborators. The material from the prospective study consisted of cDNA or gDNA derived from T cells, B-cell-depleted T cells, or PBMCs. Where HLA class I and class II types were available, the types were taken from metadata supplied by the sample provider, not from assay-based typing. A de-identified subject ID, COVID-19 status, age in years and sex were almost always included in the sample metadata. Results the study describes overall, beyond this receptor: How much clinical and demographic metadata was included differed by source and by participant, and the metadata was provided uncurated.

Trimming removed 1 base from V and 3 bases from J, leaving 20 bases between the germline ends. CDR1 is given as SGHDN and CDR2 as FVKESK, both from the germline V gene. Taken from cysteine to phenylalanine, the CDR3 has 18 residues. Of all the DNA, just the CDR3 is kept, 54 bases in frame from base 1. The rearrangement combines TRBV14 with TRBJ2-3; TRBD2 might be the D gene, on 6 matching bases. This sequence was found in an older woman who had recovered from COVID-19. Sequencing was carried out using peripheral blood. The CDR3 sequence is CASSQVRRGGTLTDTQYF. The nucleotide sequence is TGTGCCAGCAGCCAAGTTAGGAGGGGTGGCACTTTAACAGATACGCAGTATTTT.